These 32 T cell receptor beta chains originate from one sample sequenced in a study of cytomegalovirus exposure and HLA in healthy donors. Repertoires were generated with immunoSEQ multiplex PCR, while TCRdb's copy carries only in-frame clones and drops some. The sample lists about 160,000 clones, 91% seen once, with over 2.5% in the top ten. Sequenced: PBMCs. The receptors stem from a woman aged 18-29 years in good health and CMV-seropositive.

The chain links TRBV4-1 to TRBJ1-5; 9 bases match TRBD1. J lost 7 bases, V lost 3 bases, and 10 bases had no gene match. Germline loops: CDR1 MGHRA, CDR2 YSYEKL. The CDR3 contains 16 residues. CDR3 coding DNA: TGCGCCAGCAGCCAGCCGGGACAGGGCAGACGGCAGCCCCAGCATTTT. This gives the protein CASSQPGQGRRQPQHF.

V gene TRBV7-9 combines with J gene TRBJ1-1; D is unresolved. This CDR3 region has 13 residues. The V and J ends lost 6 bases and 5 bases respectively, with 13 bases between them. Germline V gives CDR1 SEHNR, CDR2 FQNEAQ (reference sequence). This CDR3 is CASRIAIMTEAFF. As DNA, the CDR3 is TGTGCCAGCAGGATAGCGATCATGACTGAAGCTTTCTTT.

This sequence joins TRBV4-2 and TRBJ2-7, with 12 bases that match TRBD2. This CDR3 has 16 amino acids. With 1 base clipped from V and 5 bases from J, the junction kept 6 bases outside the gene matches. In germline, CDR1 is LGHNA, CDR2 YNFKEQ. The DNA for the CDR3 is TGTGCCAGCAGCCAAGGTTCGCTAGCGGGGGGGAACGAGCAGTACTTC. This encodes CASSQGSLAGGNEQYF.

The chain is built from TRBV5-1 and TRBJ1-3; 7 nucleotides match TRBD1. The CDR3 loop spans 16 amino acids. V lost 1 base and J lost 0; bases outside the gene matches: 4. Germline assignment: CDR1 SGHRS and CDR2 YFSETQ. The DNA of the CDR3 is TGCGCCAGCAGCTTGAGTGGGACAGACTCTGGAAACACCATATATTTT. Its translation is CASSLSGTDSGNTIYF.

The DNA for the CDR3 is TGTGCCAGCAGTGAACAGGGCACTTTCACAGATACGCAGTATTTT. This encodes CASSEQGTFTDTQYF. The J gene is TRBJ2-3, the V gene TRBV6-1; D is possibly TRBD1 (5 bases). V lost 2 bases and J 2 bases, leaving 11 bases between the germline ends. The CDR3 covers 15 residues. Germline lookup yields CDR1 MNHNS and CDR2 SASEGT.

V and J are TRBV19 and TRBJ2-5; possibly TRBD2 for D (6 bases). V was trimmed by 4 bases and J by 5 bases, leaving 8 bases between them. CDR3 length equals 12 residues. CDR1 and CDR2 (germline): LNHDA, SQIVND (reference sequence). Written as DNA, the CDR3 is TGTGCCAGTAGTACCGGAGGGGAGACCCAGTACTTC. Translating it yields CASSTGGETQYF.

The chain joins TRBV28 to TRBJ2-3; no definite D call. Deletions cut 3 bases from V and 4 bases from J, with 8 bases between. Germline V gene data show CDR1 as MDHEN and CDR2 as SYDVKM. CDR3 length: 13 amino acids. The DNA of the CDR3 is TGTGCCAGCAGTTTGGAGTCCCCAGATACGCAGTATTTT. As protein: CASSLESPDTQYF.

The rearrangement links TRBV5-1 to TRBJ2-7, with TRBD1 matching over 10 bases. The ends lost 4 bases at V and 4 bases at J; junction bases unmatched: 5. The CDR3 loop spans 14 amino acids. Germline values: CDR1 SGHRS, CDR2 YFSETQ. This chain's CDR3 is CASSQDRGTYEQYF. CDR3 in DNA: TGCGCCAGCAGCCAGGACAGGGGGACGTACGAGCAGTACTTC. The full variable domain, completed using reference TRBV5-1 and TRBJ2-7, is KAGVTQTPRYLIKTRGQQVTLSCSPISGHRSVSWYQQTPGQGLQFLFEYFSETQRNKGNFPGRFSGRQFSNSRSEMNVSTLELGDSALYLCASSQDRGTYEQYFGPGTRLTVT.

The V and J genes are TRBV7-2 and TRBJ2-3, with 9 bases matching TRBD2. The V and J ends lost 5 bases and 5 bases, in that order; junction bases with no gene match: 5. Germline lookup yields CDR1 SGHTA and CDR2 FQGNSA. CDR3 size: 14 residues. The CDR3 reads CASSRSGRIDTQYF. CDR3 coding DNA: TGTGCCAGCAGCCGTAGCGGGAGAATAGATACGCAGTATTTT.

The gene calls are TRBV10-2 and TRBJ2-5; 11 bases are a match to TRBD2. Germline CDR1 WSHSY, CDR2 SAAADI. CDR3 length equals 19 residues. With V trimmed by 6 bases and J by 0 bases, 15 bases remained unmatched. The CDR3 DNA sequence: TGCGCCAGCAGGGGGAGGGGGATAGCGGGGGGGCCGTACCAAGAGACCCAGTACTTC. Translation gives CASRGRGIAGGPYQETQYF.

Regarding this clone: The identical CDR3 is also encoded by other nucleotide sequences in the sample. This CDR3 reads CASSFGLAGGNEQFF. The CDR3 nucleotides read TGCGCCAGCAGCTTTGGACTAGCGGGGGGCAATGAGCAGTTCTTC. The chain uses TRBV5-1 and TRBJ2-1; 14 bases match TRBD2. The trim removed 2 bases at V and 6 bases at J, leaving 1 base unmatched. There are 15 residues in the CDR3. Germline assignment: CDR1 SGHRS and CDR2 YFSETQ.

The chain recombines TRBV19 with TRBJ2-4; 9 bases align to TRBD1. Germline CDR1 is LNHDA and CDR2 is SQIVND (reference sequence). Losses at the gene ends were 5 bases for V and 9 bases for J; bases not matched to a gene: 8. CDR3 size: 14 residues. CDR3 amino acids: CASSLPGQGSIQYF. CDR3 nucleotide sequence: TGTGCCAGTAGTTTACCGGGACAGGGCAGCATTCAGTACTTC.

The chain carries TRBV25-1 and TRBJ1-1; 7 bases are shared with TRBD1. V dropped 2 bases and J dropped 3; count of bases not matched to a gene: 3. This CDR3 has 14 amino acids. Germline V gene data show CDR1 as MGHDK and CDR2 as SYGVNS. CDR3 sequence reads: CASSEDRVDTEAFF. CDR3 sequence (DNA): TGTGCCAGCAGTGAAGACAGGGTGGACACTGAAGCTTTCTTT.

The chain has TRBV2 and TRBJ2-1, with 14 bases that match TRBD2. This CDR3 has 17 amino acids. Germline values: CDR1 SNHLY, CDR2 FYNNEI. Trimming took 5 bases from V and 9 from J; bases not matched to a gene: 12. The CDR3 sequence: CASSYPGTSGSYGEQFF. DNA of the CDR3: TGTGCCAGCAGTTATCCCGGGACTAGCGGGAGTTATGGTGAGCAGTTCTTC.

The chain uses TRBV19 and TRBJ1-2; a weak D match, TRBD1 (6 bases). Germline CDR1 LNHDA, CDR2 SQIVND (reference sequence). V lost 5 bases and J 7 bases, leaving 17 bases between the germline ends. The CDR3 sequence is 14 residues long. CDR3 sequence: CASSADRGTSGYTF. CDR3 nucleotides: TGTGCCAGTAGTGCGGACAGAGGGACAAGTGGCTACACCTTC.

The J gene is TRBJ1-1, the V gene TRBV5-1, with 12 bases fitting TRBD1. CDR1 is SGHRS and CDR2 is YFSETQ in the germline V gene. CDR3 length: 18 amino acids. The trim removed 0 bases at V and 1 base at J, leaving 7 bases unmatched. This CDR3 reads CASSLAPGQGAPNTEAFF. The CDR3, as DNA: TGCGCCAGCAGCTTGGCCCCGGGACAGGGGGCCCCGAACACTGAAGCTTTCTTT.

The chain has TRBV29-1 and TRBJ2-7; 7 bases are shared with TRBD2. Germline V lookup: CDR1 SQVTM, CDR2 ANQGSEA. Trimming cost V 4 bases and J 0 bases; bases outside gene matches: 6. The CDR3 extends over 14 amino acids. The CDR3 region is CSVAGGGSSYEQYF. The DNA of the CDR3 is TGCAGCGTTGCGGGCGGGGGAAGCTCCTACGAGCAGTACTTC.

The V and J genes are TRBV7-9 and TRBJ1-6; TRBD1 matches 8 bases. J gave up 1 base and V 1 base, and 3 bases lay outside the gene matches. The CDR3 totals 17 residues. The V gene's germline CDR1 is SEHNR and CDR2 FQNEAQ (reference sequence). The CDR3 bases are TGTGCCAGCAGCTTAGGGACAGGGAGTTCCTATAATTCACCCCTCCACTTT. This sequence encodes CASSLGTGSSYNSPLHF.

This clone has only one observation. This sequence joins TRBV11-1 and TRBJ2-2; 7 bases align to TRBD1. With 6 bases clipped from V and 1 base from J, the junction kept 2 bases outside the gene matches. This CDR3 is built from 14 residues. The germline V gene has CDR1 SGHAT and CDR2 FQDESV (reference sequence). This CDR3 is CASSRTGNTGELFF. CDR3 in DNA: TGTGCCAGCAGTCGGACAGGGAACACCGGGGAGCTGTTTTTT.

The J gene is TRBJ2-7, the V gene TRBV7-2; 8 nucleotides match TRBD2. Germline trimming cut 1 base from V and 4 bases from J; bases unmatched to any gene: 6. This CDR3 comprises 15 residues. Germline V gene sequence: CDR1 SGHTA, CDR2 FQGNSA. CDR3 DNA: TGTGCCAGCAGCTTAGATTGGTCTAGCGGGTACGAGCAGTACTTC. It yields the protein CASSLDWSSGYEQYF.

This chain joins TRBV30 and TRBJ2-2, with D perhaps matching TRBD2 (7 bases). Per germline, CDR1 GTSNPN and CDR2 SVGIG (reference sequence). The CDR3 contains 14 residues. V dropped 0 bases and J dropped 6 bases, with 11 bases sitting between them. The CDR3 DNA reads as TGTGCCTGGAGTGTAAGAGGGGGGGCCGGGGAGCTGTTTTTT. Protein: CAWSVRGGAGELFF. The complete variable domain, with remaining parts taken from reference TRBV30 and TRBJ2-2, reads SQTIHQWPATLVQPVGSPLSLECTVEGTSNPNLYWYRQAAGRGLQLLFYSVGIGQISSEVPQNLSASRPQDRQFILSSKKLLLSDSGFYLCAWSVRGGAGELFFGEGSRLTVL.

V gene TRBV19 combines with J gene TRBJ1-1, with 10 nucleotides matching TRBD1. V shed 5 bases and J 6 bases; nucleotides not matched to a gene: 15. This CDR3 is 17 amino acids long. Germline CDR1 reads LNHDA; CDR2 reads SQIVND (reference sequence). The CDR3 region has the DNA TGTGCCAGTAGTCCCTGGGACAGGGGAAAGGGTTTCGCTGAAGCTTTCTTT. As protein: CASSPWDRGKGFAEAFF.

The V gene is TRBV27, the J gene TRBJ1-1; D gene ambiguous. The V gene's germline CDR1 is MNHEY and CDR2 SMNVEV (reference sequence). V shed 8 bases and J shed 2 bases, with 15 bases lying between them. This CDR3 is built from 14 residues. The CDR3 loop is CASRYGRANTEAFF. The DNA of the CDR3 is TGTGCCAGCCGATACGGGCGGGCAAACACTGAAGCTTTCTTT.

The chain carries TRBV18 and TRBJ1-6; a weak D match, TRBD1 (5 bases). Germline V lookup: CDR1 KGHSH, CDR2 LQKENI. V was clipped by 3 bases and J by 7 bases, with 16 bases between them. The CDR3 runs 16 residues. Here the CDR3 reads CASSPLPQGENSPLHF. For the CDR3, the DNA is TGTGCCAGCTCACCGCTACCGCAGGGTGAGAATTCACCCCTCCACTTT.

The rearrangement uses TRBV14 and TRBJ2-7, with D perhaps matching TRBD1 (5 bases). Germline values: CDR1 SGHDN, CDR2 FVKESK. The CDR3 consists of 15 residues. Trimming stripped 0 bases from V and 2 bases from J, with 11 bases between. CDR3 sequence (DNA): TGTGCCAGCAGCCAAGATCTGACAGCAGCCTACGAGCAGTACTTC. Translation gives CASSQDLTAAYEQYF.

V and J are TRBV4-1 and TRBJ1-1, with D possibly matching TRBD1 (5 bases). This CDR3 contains 16 residues. V gave up 5 bases and J gave up 1 base, with 17 bases separating them. Looked up from germline, CDR1 is MGHRA and CDR2 is YSYEKL. CDR3 sequence reads: CASSGHKGRKNTEAFF. The CDR3 nucleotides read TGCGCCAGCAGCGGGCATAAGGGGCGGAAGAACACTGAAGCTTTCTTT.

This chain uses TRBV10-1 with TRBJ2-5, with TRBD1 matching over 9 bases. The trim removed 5 bases at V and 4 bases at J, leaving 8 bases unmatched. Germline lookup yields CDR1 WNHNN and CDR2 SYGVQD (reference sequence). CDR3 length: 15 amino acids. CDR3 sequence reads: CASSKGQGLRETQYF. The CDR3 coding sequence is TGCGCCAGCAGTAAAGGACAGGGGCTAAGAGAGACCCAGTACTTC.

This clone appeared a few times. The genes are TRBV7-9 and TRBJ2-7, with D possibly matching TRBD1 (6 bases). V was cut by 5 bases and J by 7 bases, with 18 bases left in between. The length of the CDR3 is 14 residues. The germline V gene encodes CDR1 SEHNR and CDR2 FQNEAQ (reference sequence). This CDR3 is CASSEGHSLGEQYF. In DNA form, the CDR3 reads TGTGCCAGCAGCGAGGGACATTCCCTCGGGGAGCAGTACTTC.

This rearrangement joins TRBV12-5 to TRBJ2-5; a weak D match, TRBD1 (5 bases). The CDR3 is 13 amino acids. The germline gives CDR1 LGHNT, CDR2 FRNRAP. The ends were cut back, 2 bases at V and 4 bases at J, with 8 bases in the middle. The CDR3 here is CASGLQGRETQYF. In DNA, the CDR3 is TGTGCTAGTGGTTTGCAGGGTCGAGAGACCCAGTACTTC.

The gene calls are TRBV29-1 and TRBJ1-1; D is undetermined. With 2 bases removed from V and 0 bases from J, the gap between germline ends came to 7 bases. Germline V lookup: CDR1 SQVTM, CDR2 ANQGSEA. This CDR3 contains 13 residues. DNA of the CDR3: TGCAGCGTTGAATGGGCCCTGAACACTGAAGCTTTCTTT. Translation gives CSVEWALNTEAFF.

The chain has TRBV30 and TRBJ1-6, with D perhaps TRBD1 (5 bases). Trimming took 1 base from V and 7 from J, leaving 11 bases between them. In germline, CDR1 is GTSNPN, CDR2 SVGIG (reference sequence). CDR3 length: 14 residues. The CDR3 spells CAWSDGQGNSPLHF. The CDR3 nucleotides are TGTGCCTGGAGTGACGGGCAGGGCAATTCACCCCTCCACTTT.

The table lists this clone with a count of one. This chain uses TRBV28 with TRBJ2-3; 9 bases are a match to TRBD2. The J segment lost 0 bases and the V segment lost 6 bases, leaving 7 bases of the junction unmatched. The CDR3 is made up of 16 amino acids. CDR1 is MDHEN and CDR2 is SYDVKM in the germline V gene. CDR3 bases: TGTGCCAGCAGCACCCCTAGCGGGATTAGCACAGATACGCAGTATTTT. Translated, it gives CASSTPSGISTDTQYF. Using reference TRBV28 and TRBJ2-3 for the parts outside the CDR3, the full variable domain is DVKVTQSSRYLVKRTGEKVFLECVQDMDHENMFWYRQDPGLGLRLIYFSYDVKMKEKGDIPEGYSVSREKKERFSLILESASTNQTSMYLCASSTPSGISTDTQYFGPGTRLTVL.